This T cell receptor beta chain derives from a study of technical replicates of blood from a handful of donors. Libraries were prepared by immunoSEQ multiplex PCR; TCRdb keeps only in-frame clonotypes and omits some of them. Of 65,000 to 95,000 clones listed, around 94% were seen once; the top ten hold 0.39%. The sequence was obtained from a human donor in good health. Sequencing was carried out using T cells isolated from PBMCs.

The CDR3: CASSQTGSTEAFF. In nucleotides, the CDR3 is TGTGCCAGCAGCCAGACGGGGTCCACTGAAGCTTTCTTT. V usage is TRBV6-5 and J usage is TRBJ1-1; D gene ambiguous. Germline loops: CDR1 MNHEY, CDR2 SVGAGI. The CDR3 spans 13 residues. V lost 6 bases to trimming and J lost 4 bases, with 12 bases between them.